This TCR beta chain was observed in a study of beta chain features in type 1 diabetes. Trimming left V 6 bases short and J 2 bases short, with 8 bases between. CDR3 size: 12 residues. Germline V gene lookup returns CDR1 SGDLS and CDR2 YYNGEE. Expressed TCRB transcripts were sequenced, since all the RNA that had been isolated was reverse transcribed. The protocol was immunoSEQ multiplex PCR, while the TCRdb copy is restricted to in-frame clones and leaves out a portion. This sample has nearly 250,000 clones, with 12% to 15% found just once. The sequenced material came from naive CD4+ T cells from blood. The sequence came from a woman between 35 and 50 years old in good health. The V gene is TRBV9, the J gene TRBJ2-5; a possible D gene is TRBD2 (6 bases). The CDR3 DNA follows: TGTGCCAGCAAGGGGACTCAAGAGACCCAGTACTTC. Encoded protein: CASKGTQETQYF.